The present T cell receptor beta chain was sequenced within a study of blood T cell repertoires in COVID-19. The data were produced by immunoSEQ multiplex PCR, yet TCRdb's version contains in-frame clones alone and is incomplete. The table shows 190,000 or so clones, with around 85% occurring only once. This clone showed up just once. Trimming stripped 2 bases from V and 9 bases from J, with 14 bases between. From germline, CDR1 is SQVTM and CDR2 ANQGSEA. The CDR3 is 12 amino acids. The clonotype originates from a woman aged 70-85 years with acute or convalescent COVID-19. Sequencing input: peripheral blood. This chain joins TRBV29-1 and TRBJ2-7; possible D gene TRBD1, 6 bases. CDR3 coding DNA: TGCAGCGTTGAACAGACAGGTACAGGGCAGTACTTC. Translating gives CSVEQTGTGQYF.